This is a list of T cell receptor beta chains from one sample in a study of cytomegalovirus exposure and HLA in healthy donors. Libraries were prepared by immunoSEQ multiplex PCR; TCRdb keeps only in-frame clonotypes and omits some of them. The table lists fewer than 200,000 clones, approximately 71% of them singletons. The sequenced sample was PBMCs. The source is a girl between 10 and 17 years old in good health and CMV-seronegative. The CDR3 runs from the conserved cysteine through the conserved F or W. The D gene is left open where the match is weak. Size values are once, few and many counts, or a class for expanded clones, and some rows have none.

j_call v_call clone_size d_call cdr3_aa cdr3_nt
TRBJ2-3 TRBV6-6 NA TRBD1 CASRLDRGSLDTQYF TGTGCCAGCAGGTTGGACAGGGGTAGTCTAGATACGCAGTATTTT
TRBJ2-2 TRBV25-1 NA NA CASNKNSGELFF TGTGCCAGCAACAAAAATTCTGGGGAGCTGTTTTTT
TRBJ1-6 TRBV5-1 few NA CASSFVRAEDSPLHF TGCGCCAGCAGCTTCGTCAGGGCAGAGGATTCACCCCTCCACTTT
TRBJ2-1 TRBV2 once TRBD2 CASRLLAGGYNEQFF TGTGCCAGCAGGTTACTAGCGGGGGGCTACAATGAGCAGTTCTTC
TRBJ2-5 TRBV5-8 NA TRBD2 CASSLALAGGPRETQYF TGTGCCAGCAGCTTGGCCTTAGCGGGGGGGCCGCGAGAGACCCAGTACTTC
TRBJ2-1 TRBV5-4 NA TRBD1 CASSLDRGSYNEQFF TGTGCCAGCAGCTTGGACAGGGGTTCCTACAATGAGCAGTTCTTC
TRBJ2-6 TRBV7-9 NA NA CASSPDRSGANVLTF TGTGCCAGCAGCCCCGACAGGTCTGGGGCCAACGTCCTGACTTTC
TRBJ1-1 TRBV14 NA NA CASSQRWGDTEAFF TGTGCCAGCAGCCAAAGGTGGGGGGACACTGAAGCTTTCTTT
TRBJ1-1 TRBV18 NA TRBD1 CASSQSPWDRVVSTEAFF TGTGCCAGCTCACAATCTCCCTGGGACAGGGTAGTCAGCACTGAAGCTTTCTTT
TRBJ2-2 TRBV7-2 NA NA CASSWGQGTGELFF TGTGCCAGCAGCTGGGGGCAAGGCACCGGGGAGCTGTTTTTT
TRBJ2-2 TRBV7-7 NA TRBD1 CASSPTDRGLVGELFF TGTGCTAGCAGCCCCACGGACAGGGGGCTCGTCGGGGAGCTGTTTTTT
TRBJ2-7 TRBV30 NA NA CAWEGQRMYEQYF TGTGCCTGGGAAGGACAGAGGATGTACGAGCAGTACTTC